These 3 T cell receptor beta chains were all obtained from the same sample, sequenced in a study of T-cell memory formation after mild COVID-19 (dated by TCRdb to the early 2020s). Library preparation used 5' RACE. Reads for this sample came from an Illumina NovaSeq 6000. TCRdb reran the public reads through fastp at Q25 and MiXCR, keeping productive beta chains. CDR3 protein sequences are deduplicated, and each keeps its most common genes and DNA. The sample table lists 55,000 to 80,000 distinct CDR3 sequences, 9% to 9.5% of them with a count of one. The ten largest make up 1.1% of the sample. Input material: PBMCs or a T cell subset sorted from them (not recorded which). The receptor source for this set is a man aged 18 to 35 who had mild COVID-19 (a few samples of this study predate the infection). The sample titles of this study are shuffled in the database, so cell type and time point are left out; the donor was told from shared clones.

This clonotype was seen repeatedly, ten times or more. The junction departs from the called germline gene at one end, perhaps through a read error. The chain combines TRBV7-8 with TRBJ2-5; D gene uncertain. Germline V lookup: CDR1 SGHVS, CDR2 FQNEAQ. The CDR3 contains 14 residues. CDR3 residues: CASSFINLQATQYF. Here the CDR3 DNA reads TGTGCCAGCAGCTTTATTAATTTGCAAGCGACCCAGTACTTC.

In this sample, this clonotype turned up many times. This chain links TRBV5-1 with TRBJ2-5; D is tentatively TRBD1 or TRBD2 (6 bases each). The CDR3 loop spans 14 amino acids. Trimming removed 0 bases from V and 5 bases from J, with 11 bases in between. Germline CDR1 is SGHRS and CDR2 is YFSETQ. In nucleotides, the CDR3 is TGCGCCAGCAGCTTGGAAACAGGGAGGGAGACCCAGTACTTC. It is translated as CASSLETGRETQYF.

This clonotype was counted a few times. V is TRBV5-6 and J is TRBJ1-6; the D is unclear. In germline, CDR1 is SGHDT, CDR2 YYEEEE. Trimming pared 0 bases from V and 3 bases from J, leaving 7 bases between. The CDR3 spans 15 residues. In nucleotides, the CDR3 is TGTGCCAGCAGCTTGGACGGCGGCTATAATTCACCCCTCCACTTT. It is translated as CASSLDGGYNSPLHF.